Listed below are T cell receptor beta chains from one sample, sequenced in a study of T cell changes during pregnancy in multiple sclerosis. Clones were sequenced by immunoSEQ multiplex PCR, and TCRdb holds only the in-frame ones, with some missing. The sample lists 65,000 to 80,000 clones, over 75% occurring once. The source material was peripheral blood, sampled in the third trimester of pregnancy. The receptors here all came from a female donor with multiple sclerosis, enrolled in a pregnancy study. CDR3s include the opening cysteine and the closing phenylalanine or tryptophan. Fields, in order: J gene, V gene, clone size, D gene, CDR3 protein, CDR3 DNA. The D gene is left open where the match is weak. Clone size, where shown, is once, few, many, or a class for clones that have expanded.

>TRBJ1-2|TRBV19|-|-
CASSMVAGRYGYTF
TGTGCCAGTAGTATGGTGGCAGGTCGCTATGGCTACACCTTC
>TRBJ2-1|TRBV5-6|-|-
CASSLASAYNEQFF
TGTGCCAGCAGCTTGGCCTCGGCCTACAATGAGCAGTTCTTC
>TRBJ2-3|TRBV5-1|-|TRBD1
CASSGWTGGATDTQYF
TGCGCCAGCAGCGGATGGACAGGGGGCGCCACAGATACGCAGTATTTT
>TRBJ1-2|TRBV19|-|-
CASRGRNYGYTF
TGTGCCAGTCGAGGGCGGAACTATGGCTACACCTTC
>TRBJ2-1|TRBV5-4|-|TRBD2
CASSFSSGSSYNEQFF
TGTGCCAGCAGCTTTTCTAGCGGGAGCTCCTACAATGAGCAGTTCTTC
>TRBJ2-7|TRBV5-1|-|TRBD1
CASSRTSDRAYEQYF
TGCGCCAGCAGCCGTACTTCAGACAGGGCCTACGAGCAGTACTTC
>TRBJ1-5|TRBV5-1|-|TRBD1
CASSLGTGANQPQHF
TGCGCCAGCAGCTTGGGGACAGGGGCTAATCAGCCCCAGCATTTT
>TRBJ1-6|TRBV2|-|-
CASHLTYNSPLHF
TGTGCCAGCCACTTGACCTATAATTCACCCCTCCACTTT
>TRBJ2-1|TRBV10-3|once|TRBD2
CAISETSGGHNEQFF
TGTGCCATCAGTGAAACTAGCGGGGGCCACAATGAGCAGTTCTTC
>TRBJ2-3|TRBV5-1|-|-
CASSLVPGTDTQYF
TGCGCCAGCAGCTTGGTTCCAGGCACAGATACGCAGTATTTT
>TRBJ1-3|TRBV6-6|-|-
CASSPRVSGNTIYF
TGTGCCAGCAGCCCTCGGGTCTCTGGAAACACCATATATTTT
>TRBJ2-7|TRBV5-1|-|-
CASSLGGYEQYF
TGCGCCAGCAGCTTGGGAGGTTACGAGCAGTACTTC
>TRBJ1-1|TRBV2|-|TRBD1
CASSEVQGRHEAFF
TGTGCCAGCAGTGAAGTACAGGGGAGGCATGAAGCTTTCTTT
>TRBJ1-5|TRBV19|-|-
CASSIPGISNQPQHF
TGTGCCAGTAGTATCCCGGGGATTAGCAATCAGCCCCAGCATTTT
>TRBJ1-2|TRBV7-8|-|-
CASSQQRIGVGYGYTF
TGTGCCAGCAGCCAACAGAGAATTGGTGTGGGCTATGGCTACACCTTC
>TRBJ2-7|TRBV4-2|-|TRBD2
CASSQGLAGGEAYEQYF
TGTGCCAGCAGCCAAGGCCTAGCGGGGGGAGAGGCCTACGAGCAGTACTTC
>TRBJ1-1|TRBV6-5|-|TRBD1
CASRRQGNTEAFF
TGTGCCAGCAGACGACAGGGGAACACTGAAGCTTTCTTT
>TRBJ2-3|TRBV30|-|TRBD2
CAWSFAGGTDTQYF
TGTGCCTGGAGTTTCGCGGGGGGCACAGATACGCAGTATTTT